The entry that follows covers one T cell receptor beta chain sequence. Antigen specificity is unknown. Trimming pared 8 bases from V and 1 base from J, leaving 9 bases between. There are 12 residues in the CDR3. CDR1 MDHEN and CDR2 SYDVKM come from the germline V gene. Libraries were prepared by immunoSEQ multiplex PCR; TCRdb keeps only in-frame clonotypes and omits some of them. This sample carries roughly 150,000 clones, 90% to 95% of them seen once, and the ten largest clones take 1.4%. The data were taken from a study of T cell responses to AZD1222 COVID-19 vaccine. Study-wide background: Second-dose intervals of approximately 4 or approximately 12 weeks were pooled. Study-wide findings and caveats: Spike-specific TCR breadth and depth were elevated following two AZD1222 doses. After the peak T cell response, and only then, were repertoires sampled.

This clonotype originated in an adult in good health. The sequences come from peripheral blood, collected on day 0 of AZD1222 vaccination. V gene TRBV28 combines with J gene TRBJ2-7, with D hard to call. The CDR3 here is CASGYSSYEQYF. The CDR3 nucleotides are TGTGCCAGCGGATACAGTTCCTACGAGCAGTACTTC.